The T cell receptor beta chain described here comes from a study of T-cell memory formation after mild COVID-19. About the research overall: In these data, TCR clusters were largely donor specific. Points from the study as a whole: The appearance of some responding clones in pre-infection memory suggested that cross-reactive memory joined. For second-wave clones that peaked at day 37, SARS-CoV-2 specificity went unverified.

The germline CDR1 and CDR2 sequences are MGHDK and SYGVNS. Deletions cut 10 bases from V and 1 base from J, with 19 bases between. This CDR3 is built from 15 residues. Remarks on this clonotype: Its antigen remains unknown.

Amplification by 5'RACE using constant-segment primers produced TCR alpha and TCR beta cDNA libraries that carried sample barcodes and UMIs. In TCRdb, the 5' RACE reads were re-called with MiXCR into one record per CDR3 protein. Among some 600,000 distinct CDR3 sequences, around a sixth were seen once, and the ten largest hold about 8.1%. Source material: PBMCs or a T cell subset sorted from them (not recorded which). The TCR sequence derives from an adult woman who had mild COVID-19 (a few samples of this study predate the infection). Cell type and time point are not known. This rearrangement joins TRBV25-1 to TRBJ1-1, with a possible D match to TRBD1 (5 bases). CDR3 DNA sequence: TGTGCCACCTCGGAGTCATGGCAGGGGAACACTGAAGCTTTCTTT. It specifies CATSESWQGNTEAFF.